These 19 T cell receptor beta chains share one sample of origin, sequenced in a study of T cell responses to AZD1222 COVID-19 vaccine. The protocol was immunoSEQ multiplex PCR, while the TCRdb copy is restricted to in-frame clones and leaves out a portion. The repertoire holds approximately 130,000 clones, with about 93% as singletons. The sample in question was peripheral blood, obtained on day 0 of AZD1222 vaccination. These receptors were obtained from an adult in good health.

The chain combines TRBV7-2 with TRBJ1-1; TRBD1 agrees at 7 bases. V dropped 6 bases and J dropped 2; count of bases not matched to a gene: 9. From germline, CDR1 is SGHTA and CDR2 FQGNSA. CDR3 size: 15 residues. The CDR3 region has the DNA TGTGCCAGCAGGCAACGGACAGGTGTTAACACTGAAGCTTTCTTT. Its translation is CASRQRTGVNTEAFF.

The chain uses TRBV3-1 (or the pseudogene TRBV3-2) and TRBJ2-7; either TRBD1 or TRBD2 may supply D (5 bases each). This CDR3 has 16 residues. Germline lookup yields CDR1 LGHDT and CDR2 YNNKEL (reference sequence). Trimming removed 0 bases at V and 0 bases at J, with 12 bases between. The CDR3 region has the DNA TGTGCCAGCAGCCAAGAGGTGGGGACCCTCTCCTACGAGCAGTACTTC. Protein: CASSQEVGTLSYEQYF.

This sequence joins TRBV6-5 and TRBJ1-1; no clear D. Trimming took off 3 bases at V and 1 base at J, with 6 bases between the two ends. CDR3 size: 13 residues. The germline V gene has CDR1 MNHEY and CDR2 SVGAGI. The CDR3, as DNA: TGTGCCAGCAGTTATGCCCCGAACACTGAAGCTTTCTTT. Its translation: CASSYAPNTEAFF.

This clone has more than one count but fewer than ten. This chain connects TRBV15 to TRBJ1-5, with unresolved D. V dropped 3 bases and J dropped 0 bases, with 6 bases sitting between them. Germline V gene sequence: CDR1 LNHNV, CDR2 YYDKDF (reference sequence). This CDR3 region has 14 residues. Here the CDR3 reads CATSSEFSNQPQHF. CDR3 nucleotides: TGTGCCACCAGCAGTGAGTTTAGCAATCAGCCCCAGCATTTT.

The chain joins TRBV6-1 to TRBJ1-2, with TRBD1 as a possible D gene (6 bases). Germline V lookup: CDR1 MNHNS, CDR2 SASEGT. CDR3 length equals 15 residues. V gave up 2 bases and J gave up 8 bases, with 18 bases separating them. CDR3 coding DNA: TGTGCCAGCAGTGAATTCTACCACAGGGAAGGCGGCTACACCTTC. Protein product: CASSEFYHREGGYTF.

CDR3 protein: CASSFDRGNYGYTF. In DNA, the CDR3 is TGTGCCAGCAGCTTCGACAGGGGAAATTATGGCTACACCTTC. The chain links TRBV7-2 to TRBJ1-2; 8 bases align to TRBD1. Germline CDR1 is SGHTA and CDR2 is FQGNSA. The CDR3 spans 14 residues. Trimming at V came to 3 bases and at J to 5 bases, leaving 5 bases not matched to a gene.

The rearrangement uses TRBV5-1 and TRBJ2-3; TRBD2 matches 8 bases. Germline assignment: CDR1 SGHRS and CDR2 YFSETQ. There are 16 residues in the CDR3. J gave up 3 bases and V 0 bases, and 6 bases lay outside the gene matches. For the CDR3, the DNA is TGCGCCAGCAGCTTGGTTCCGGGGGGGTTAACAGATACGCAGTATTTT. Its protein product is CASSLVPGGLTDTQYF.

V gene TRBV25-1 combines with J gene TRBJ2-2; no definite D call. Germline loops: CDR1 MGHDK, CDR2 SYGVNS. The ends were cut back, 1 base at V and 0 bases at J, with 6 bases in the middle. The CDR3 extends over 15 amino acids. The CDR3 is CASSESVANTGELFF. The CDR3 DNA sequence: TGTGCCAGCAGTGAATCGGTAGCGAACACCGGGGAGCTGTTTTTT.

The chain joins TRBV7-2 to TRBJ2-5, with TRBD2 as a possible D gene (7 bases). Germline CDR1 SGHTA, CDR2 FQGNSA. V lost 3 bases, J lost 5 bases, and 16 bases lay in between. The CDR3 length is 15 residues. The CDR3, as DNA: TGTGCCAGCAGCTTTAATGAAGGGGGAGGGGAGACCCAGTACTTC. This encodes CASSFNEGGGETQYF.

V usage is TRBV15 and J usage is TRBJ1-4; 7 positions agree with TRBD1. The junction had 4 bases not matched to a gene; V was cut back by 3 bases and J by 0 bases. The CDR3 contains 16 residues. Germline V gene sequence: CDR1 LNHNV, CDR2 YYDKDF (reference sequence). CDR3 sequence: CATSSGQATTNEKLFF. CDR3 DNA: TGTGCCACCAGCAGCGGACAGGCCACAACTAATGAAAAACTGTTTTTT.

The chain links TRBV11-1 to TRBJ1-1, with D possibly being TRBD1 (6 bases). This CDR3 contains 16 residues. Trimming left V 5 bases short and J 0 bases short, with 16 bases between. Germline V gene data show CDR1 as SGHAT and CDR2 as FQDESV (reference sequence). CDR3 amino acids: CASSDPFRGMNTEAFF. DNA for the CDR3: TGTGCCAGCAGCGACCCCTTTAGGGGGATGAACACTGAAGCTTTCTTT. Looking up the rest from reference TRBV11-1 and TRBJ1-1 gives the full variable domain: EAEVAQSPRYKITEKSQAVAFWCDPISGHATLYWYRQILGQGPELLVQFQDESVVDDSQLPKDRFSAERLKGVDSTLKIQPAELGDSAMYLCASSDPFRGMNTEAFFGQGTRLTVV.

This chain uses TRBV7-2 with TRBJ1-3; the D gene is possibly TRBD1 (6 bases). CDR1 is SGHTA and CDR2 is FQGNSA in the germline V gene. The CDR3 has 16 amino acids. V was pared by 1 base and J by 0 bases, with 10 bases between. In DNA form, the CDR3 reads TGTGCCAGCAGCTTAGTAGGACAGCGCTCTGGAAACACCATATATTTT. Translating it yields CASSLVGQRSGNTIYF.

The chain combines TRBV5-1 with TRBJ1-1, with a weak D call TRBD1 (5 bases). CDR1 and CDR2 (germline): SGHRS, YFSETQ. The CDR3 is made up of 13 amino acids. Trimming left V 3 bases short and J 8 bases short, with 14 bases between. This chain's CDR3 is CASSWRGTSEAFF. CDR3 sequence (DNA): TGCGCCAGCAGCTGGAGAGGGACCTCCGAAGCTTTCTTT.

This rearrangement joins TRBV4-1 to TRBJ1-1; no firm D call. Trimming took 8 bases from V and 5 from J, leaving 15 bases between them. Germline values: CDR1 MGHRA, CDR2 YSYEKL. The CDR3 has 13 amino acids. CDR3 protein: CASQLSRETEAFF. In DNA, the CDR3 is TGCGCCAGCCAGCTCTCGAGGGAAACTGAAGCTTTCTTT.

The chain joins TRBV27 to TRBJ1-4, with D perhaps TRBD1 (6 bases). Germline V gene sequence: CDR1 MNHEY, CDR2 SMNVEV (reference sequence). The CDR3 totals 15 residues. V lost 3 bases and J lost 3, with 11 bases in between. The CDR3 nucleotides are TGTGCCAGCAGTTTTGCTCAGGGGCCTAATGAAAAACTGTTTTTT. Encoded protein: CASSFAQGPNEKLFF.

This rearrangement joins TRBV9 to TRBJ1-2; 12 bases match TRBD1. Trimming removed 4 bases from V and 8 bases from J; junction bases left unmatched: 9. CDR1 and CDR2 (germline): SGDLS, YYNGEE. The CDR3 covers 15 residues. CDR3 protein: CASSPSRDRGQGYTF. The DNA for the CDR3 is TGTGCCAGCAGCCCCAGCAGGGACAGGGGGCAAGGCTACACCTTC.

The chain carries TRBV10-3 and TRBJ1-4, with D possibly matching TRBD1 (5 bases). The CDR3 covers 14 residues. Trimming took off 1 base at V and 4 bases at J, with 7 bases between the two ends. Per germline, CDR1 ENHRY and CDR2 SYGVKD. CDR3 amino acids: CAISEWGDNEKLFF. The CDR3 coding sequence is TGTGCCATCAGTGAGTGGGGGGATAATGAAAAACTGTTTTTT.

This chain links TRBV6-5 with TRBJ2-2, with D tentatively TRBD1 or TRBD2 (6 bases each). The CDR3 covers 16 residues. V was trimmed by 0 bases and J by 5 bases, leaving 13 bases between them. Germline assignment: CDR1 MNHEY and CDR2 SVGAGI. In DNA form, the CDR3 reads TGTGCCAGCAGTTACTCGTACTCGGGGGCTACCGGGGAGCTGTTTTTT. It encodes CASSYSYSGATGELFF.

This clone appeared a single time. The CDR3 DNA follows: TGTGCCAGCAGTCAGCCGGGCAACACCATATATTTT. Translating it yields CASSQPGNTIYF. This chain connects TRBV12-3 or TRBV12-4 to TRBJ1-3, with D unresolved. This CDR3 has 12 residues. With 5 bases removed from V and 7 bases from J, the gap between germline ends came to 9 bases.